Reported below is one TCR beta chain. What it binds is unknown. Data came from immunoSEQ multiplex PCR; TCRdb stores just in-frame clones and leaves some out. The repertoire holds around 110,000 clones, with more than 75% as singletons. CDR3 length: 15 residues. J was trimmed by 2 bases and V by 5 bases; bases with no gene match: 7. Germline V gives CDR1 LNHDA, CDR2 SQIVND (reference sequence). This specimen belongs to a study of radiotherapy plus CTLA-4 blockade in lung cancer. Study-level points and caveats: After radiotherapy and ipilimumab, tumor-derived clones expanded in peripheral blood.

The sample was peripheral blood, taken from a patient treated with radiotherapy plus ipilimumab. V gene TRBV19 combines with J gene TRBJ1-2; 8 positions match TRBD1. This TCR derives from a human donor with non-small cell lung cancer that progressed on radiotherapy plus ipilimumab. Some clones in this sample may be carry-over from other donors' samples. CDR3 region: CASSGPGQGNYGYTF. The CDR3 DNA is TGTGCCAGTAGTGGACCTGGACAGGGAAACTATGGCTACACCTTC.